These 22 T cell receptor beta chains were all obtained from the same sample, sequenced in a study of blood T cell repertoires in COVID-19. The repertoire was sequenced with immunoSEQ multiplex PCR; TCRdb's copy has only in-frame clones and lacks some. This sample has roughly 120,000 clones, with just over 90% found just once. Sequenced: peripheral blood. The receptors derive from a human donor with active COVID-19. The donor label of this sample is uncertain.

V is TRBV7-8 and J is TRBJ1-3; 12 bases align to TRBD1. Germline lookup yields CDR1 SGHVS and CDR2 FQNEAQ. V shed 2 bases and J 5 bases; nucleotides not matched to a gene: 7. The CDR3 consists of 17 residues. CDR3 bases: TGTGCCAGCAGCTTAAGCACGGGGACAGGGGGCAGAAACACCATATATTTT. This gives the protein CASSLSTGTGGRNTIYF.

The CDR3: CASSQDSRGVSGNTIYF. The CDR3 bases are TGTGCCAGCAGCCAAGATTCCCGGGGGGTCTCTGGAAACACCATATATTTT. This chain links TRBV4-2 with TRBJ1-3; D may be TRBD1 (5 bases). There are 17 residues in the CDR3. The germline V and J ends were trimmed by 0 bases and 0 bases, with 12 bases remaining between them. Germline-derived CDR1 and CDR2 are LGHNA and YNFKEQ.

The chain recombines TRBV2 with TRBJ1-4; weak D call: TRBD1 (6 bases). Trimming cost V 3 bases and J 10 bases, with 9 bases left between them. Germline assignment: CDR1 SNHLY and CDR2 FYNNEI. There are 12 residues in the CDR3. The CDR3 region is CASSDQGTKLFF. CDR3 nucleotide sequence: TGTGCCAGCAGTGATCAGGGGACAAAACTGTTTTTT. Variable domain in full (rest from reference TRBV2 and TRBJ1-4): EPEVTQTPSHQVTQMGQEVILRCVPISNHLYFYWYRQILGQKVEFLVSFYNNEISEKSEIFDDQFSVERPDGSNFTLKIRSTKLEDSAMYFCASSDQGTKLFFGSGTQLSVL.

The V gene is TRBV12-5, the J gene TRBJ2-2; 9 bases map to TRBD2. With 1 base clipped from V and 6 bases from J, the junction kept 0 bases outside the gene matches. Looked up from germline, CDR1 is LGHNT and CDR2 is FRNRAP. This CDR3 has 14 residues. The CDR3 region is CASGLGLAAGELFF. The CDR3 region has the DNA TGTGCTAGTGGTTTGGGACTAGCGGCCGGGGAGCTGTTTTTT.

This chain connects TRBV27 to TRBJ1-6; no clear D. Trimming took 5 bases from V and 5 from J, leaving 4 bases between them. This CDR3 is built from 12 residues. Germline V gene data show CDR1 as MNHEY and CDR2 as SMNVEV (reference sequence). CDR3 DNA sequence: TGTGCCAGCAGTCAAAATAATTCACCCCTCCACTTT. This gives the protein CASSQNNSPLHF.

This clone was detected a few times. The chain employs TRBV5-1 and TRBJ2-1; 7 bases agree with TRBD1. V shed 4 bases, J shed 7 bases, and the junction held 2 bases outside the gene matches. In germline, CDR1 is SGHRS, CDR2 YFSETQ. This CDR3 is built from 12 residues. The CDR3 region has the DNA TGCGCCAGCAGCCTGACAGGGAATGAGCAGTTCTTC. Translated: CASSLTGNEQFF.

The chain has TRBV7-2 and TRBJ2-3, with D possibly TRBD1 on 6 matching bases. Between the trimmed V and J ends, which lost 3 bases and 2 bases, there was a span of 12 bases. Germline CDR1 SGHTA, CDR2 FQGNSA. CDR3 size: 15 residues. CDR3 amino acids: CASSLQGTSTDTQYF. CDR3 nucleotides: TGTGCCAGCAGCTTGCAGGGGACGTCCACAGATACGCAGTATTTT.

The chain combines TRBV10-3 with TRBJ2-7, with 10 bases matching TRBD1. The germline gives CDR1 ENHRY, CDR2 SYGVKD. J gave up 0 bases and V 3 bases, and 2 bases lay outside the gene matches. CDR3 length: 15 residues. The CDR3 nucleotides read TGTGCCATCAGTGACCGGGACAGGGGCTCCTACGAGCAGTACTTC. Its translation is CAISDRDRGSYEQYF.

The rearrangement joins TRBV4-1 to TRBJ2-7; TRBD2 matches at 13 bases. The junction had 9 bases not matched to a gene; V was cut back by 1 base and J by 6 bases. The CDR3 contains 17 residues. CDR1 is MGHRA, CDR2 YSYEKL, per germline. This CDR3 reads CASSQGFAGLAGFEQYF. CDR3 sequence (DNA): TGCGCCAGCAGCCAAGGATTTGCGGGACTAGCGGGGTTCGAGCAGTACTTC.

The rearrangement joins TRBV27 to TRBJ1-6; weak D call: TRBD1 (5 bases). Germline V gene sequence: CDR1 MNHEY, CDR2 SMNVEV (reference sequence). This CDR3 region has 14 residues. V gave up 4 bases and J gave up 7 bases, with 11 bases separating them. CDR3 coding DNA: TGTGCCAGCAGTTCCCGACAGTCCAATTCACCCCTCCACTTT. Encoded protein: CASSSRQSNSPLHF.

The chain couples TRBV5-5 to TRBJ1-5; D call uncertain. Trimming pared 4 bases from V and 4 bases from J, leaving 9 bases between. CDR3 length: 13 amino acids. CDR1 SGHKS and CDR2 YYEKEE come from the germline V gene (reference sequence). The CDR3 region has the DNA TGTGCCAGCAGCCGGACGGGGAATCAGCCCCAGCATTTT. It codes for CASSRTGNQPQHF. Full variable domain (remainder filled in from reference TRBV5-5 and TRBJ1-5): DAGVTQSPTHLIKTRGQQVTLRCSPISGHKSVSWYQQVLGQGPQFIFQYYEKEERGRGNFPDRFSARQFPNYSSELNVNALLLGDSALYLCASSRTGNQPQHFGDGTRLSIL.

The chain employs TRBV27 and TRBJ2-7; TRBD1 is a possible D gene (5 bases). Germline V lookup: CDR1 MNHEY, CDR2 SMNVEV (reference sequence). The V gene lost 8 bases and the J gene lost 5 bases, with 19 bases spanning the gap. The CDR3 is 14 residues long. The CDR3 coding sequence is TGTGCCAGCGGTAGGACGGCGAGCAGGGACGAGCAGTACTTC. This gives the protein CASGRTASRDEQYF.

The chain carries TRBV4-2 and TRBJ2-2, with 13 bases aligning to TRBD2. CDR3 length equals 21 residues. Trimming took 0 bases from V and 1 from J; bases not matched to a gene: 11. Germline-derived CDR1 and CDR2 are LGHNA and YNFKEQ. The CDR3 region has the DNA TGTGCCAGCAGCCAAGAGTCCCCCGGGACTAGCGGGGCCCTGAACACCGGGGAGCTGTTTTTT. It translates to CASSQESPGTSGALNTGELFF.

Here the CDR3 reads CSASGTSDSYEQYF. CDR3 DNA: TGCAGTGCTAGTGGGACTAGCGACTCCTACGAGCAGTACTTC. The V call is TRBV20-1, the J call TRBJ2-7, with 10 bases matching TRBD2. V was clipped by 3 bases and J by 0 bases; unmatched bases: 2. This CDR3 has 14 residues. The germline V gene encodes CDR1 DFQATT and CDR2 SNEGSKA (reference sequence).

This clone was detected once. V gene TRBV19 combines with J gene TRBJ1-2; D is ambiguous. Germline CDR1 LNHDA, CDR2 SQIVND (reference sequence). Trimming cost V 3 bases and J 3 bases, with 8 bases left between them. This CDR3 region has 13 residues. DNA for the CDR3: TGTGCCAGTAGTATCGTGGCAGACTATGGCTACACCTTC. This codes for CASSIVADYGYTF.

This clone has a handful of counts. The chain couples TRBV5-5 to TRBJ2-2; tentatively, D is TRBD2 (6 bases). This CDR3 contains 16 residues. Trimming removed 5 bases from V and 3 bases from J, with 17 bases in between. Germline V gives CDR1 SGHKS, CDR2 YYEKEE (reference sequence). The chain's CDR3 is CASRAGQRAHTGELFF. CDR3 DNA sequence: TGTGCCAGCAGGGCCGGCCAGCGGGCCCACACCGGGGAGCTGTTTTTT. The variable domain in full, with the rest retrieved from reference TRBV5-5 and TRBJ2-2, is DAGVTQSPTHLIKTRGQQVTLRCSPISGHKSVSWYQQVLGQGPQFIFQYYEKEERGRGNFPDRFSARQFPNYSSELNVNALLLGDSALYLCASRAGQRAHTGELFFGEGSRLTVL.

V gene TRBV3-1 (or the pseudogene TRBV3-2) combines with J gene TRBJ2-7; TRBD1 aligns across 9 bases. Trimming cost V 4 bases and J 4 bases; bases outside gene matches: 14. This CDR3 has 17 residues. Germline values: CDR1 LGHDT, CDR2 YNNKEL (reference sequence). CDR3 DNA sequence: TGTGCCAGCAGCCGTCGATCTCCCGGGACAGGGCTTTACGAGCAGTACTTC. Residues: CASSRRSPGTGLYEQYF.

This clone was seen a handful of times. J is TRBJ2-7 and V is TRBV5-5; TRBD1 matches at 10 bases. J lost 3 bases, V lost 4 bases, and 4 bases had no gene match. Germline V gene lookup returns CDR1 SGHKS and CDR2 YYEKEE (reference sequence). The CDR3 contains 14 residues. CDR3 region: CASSHRTGGYEQYF. CDR3 nucleotides: TGTGCCAGCAGCCACCGGACAGGGGGCTACGAGCAGTACTTC.

The V gene is TRBV2, the J gene TRBJ1-4; 8 bases are a match to TRBD1. V lost 7 bases to trimming and J lost 8 bases; unmatched junction nucleotides: 6. The germline V gene has CDR1 SNHLY and CDR2 FYNNEI. CDR3 size: 13 residues. CDR3 coding DNA: TGTGCCAGCACGTTGGACAGGGTGGAAAAACTGTTTTTT. It encodes CASTLDRVEKLFF.

A single count supports this clone. This sequence joins TRBV6-2 or TRBV6-3 and TRBJ2-7; 8 bases align to TRBD1. The CDR3 totals 16 residues. CDR1 is MNHEY and CDR2 is SVGEGT in the germline V gene. V shed 0 bases and J 2 bases; nucleotides not matched to a gene: 6. The CDR3 region is CASSYSPGQAPYEQYF. CDR3 in DNA: TGTGCCAGCAGTTACTCCCCGGGACAGGCTCCCTACGAGCAGTACTTC.

The chain has TRBV4-3 and TRBJ2-1; possibly TRBD2 for D (6 bases). The CDR3 is 16 amino acids. The ends were cut back, 0 bases at V and 2 bases at J, with 11 bases in the middle. Germline V CDR1 and CDR2: LGHNA, YSLEER. CDR3 coding DNA: TGCGCCAGCAGCCAAGATCGCGGGGACCCCTACAATGAGCAGTTCTTC. It translates to CASSQDRGDPYNEQFF.

V usage is TRBV11-2 and J usage is TRBJ2-5, with D tentatively TRBD2 (5 bases). V dropped 1 base and J dropped 5 bases, with 20 bases sitting between them. CDR1 is SGHAT, CDR2 FQNNGV, per germline. This CDR3 is built from 17 residues. CDR3 sequence reads: CASSLGDLARARETQYF. Written as DNA, the CDR3 is TGTGCCAGCAGCTTAGGTGATTTAGCGCGGGCCCGGGAGACCCAGTACTTC.